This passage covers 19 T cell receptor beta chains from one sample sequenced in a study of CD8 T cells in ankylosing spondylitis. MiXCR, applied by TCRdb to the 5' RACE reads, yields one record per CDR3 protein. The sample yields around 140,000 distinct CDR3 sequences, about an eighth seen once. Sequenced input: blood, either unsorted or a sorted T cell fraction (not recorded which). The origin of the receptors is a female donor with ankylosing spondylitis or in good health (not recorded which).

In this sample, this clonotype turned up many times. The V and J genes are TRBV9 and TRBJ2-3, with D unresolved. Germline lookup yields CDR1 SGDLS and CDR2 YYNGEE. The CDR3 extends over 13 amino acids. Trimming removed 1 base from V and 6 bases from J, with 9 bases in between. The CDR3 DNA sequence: TGTGCCAGCAGCGTATACGCCCGGGATACGCAGTATTTT. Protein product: CASSVYARDTQYF. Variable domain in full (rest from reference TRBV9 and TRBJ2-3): DSGVTQTPKHLITATGQRVTLRCSPRSGDLSVYWYQQSLDQGLQFLIQYYNGEERAKGNILERFSAQQFPDLHSELNLSSLELGDSALYFCASSVYARDTQYFGPGTRLTVL.

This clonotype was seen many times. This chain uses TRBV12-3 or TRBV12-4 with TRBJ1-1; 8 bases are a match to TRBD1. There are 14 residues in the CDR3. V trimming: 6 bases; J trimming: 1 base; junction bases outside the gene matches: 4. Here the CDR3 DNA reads TGTGCCAGCAGCGAACAGGGGGAGAACACTGAAGCTTTCTTT. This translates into CASSEQGENTEAFF.

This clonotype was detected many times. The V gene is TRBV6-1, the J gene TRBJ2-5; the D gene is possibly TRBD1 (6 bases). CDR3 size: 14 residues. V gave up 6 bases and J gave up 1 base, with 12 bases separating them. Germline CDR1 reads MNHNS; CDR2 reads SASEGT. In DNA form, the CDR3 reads TGTGCCAGCAGCACCGGGACAACCCAAGAGACCCAGTACTTC. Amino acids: CASSTGTTQETQYF.

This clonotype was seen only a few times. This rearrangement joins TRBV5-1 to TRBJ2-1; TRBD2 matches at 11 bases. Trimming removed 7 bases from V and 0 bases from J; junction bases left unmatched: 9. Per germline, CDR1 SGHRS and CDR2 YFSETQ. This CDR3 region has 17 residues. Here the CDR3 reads CASGPGLAEFSYNEQFF. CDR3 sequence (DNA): TGCGCCAGCGGGCCGGGACTAGCGGAATTCTCCTACAATGAGCAGTTCTTC.

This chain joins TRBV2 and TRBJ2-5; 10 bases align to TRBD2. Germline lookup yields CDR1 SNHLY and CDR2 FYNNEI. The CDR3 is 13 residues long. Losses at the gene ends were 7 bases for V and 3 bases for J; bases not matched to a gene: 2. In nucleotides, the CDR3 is TGTGCCAGCAAAACTAGCGGGGAAGAGACCCAGTACTTC. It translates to CASKTSGEETQYF.

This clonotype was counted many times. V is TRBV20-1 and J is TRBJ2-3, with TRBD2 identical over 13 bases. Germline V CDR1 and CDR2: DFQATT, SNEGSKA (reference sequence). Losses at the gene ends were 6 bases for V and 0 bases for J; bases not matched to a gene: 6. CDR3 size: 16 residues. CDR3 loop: CSARTSGGTSTDTQYF. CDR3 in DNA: TGCAGTGCCAGGACTAGCGGGGGTACTAGCACAGATACGCAGTATTTT.

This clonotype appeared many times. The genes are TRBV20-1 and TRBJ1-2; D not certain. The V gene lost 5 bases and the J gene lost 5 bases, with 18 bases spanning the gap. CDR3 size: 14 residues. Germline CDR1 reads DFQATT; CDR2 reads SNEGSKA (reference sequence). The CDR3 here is CSAEPRVIAYGYTF. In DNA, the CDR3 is TGCAGTGCTGAACCGCGGGTAATCGCGTATGGCTACACCTTC.

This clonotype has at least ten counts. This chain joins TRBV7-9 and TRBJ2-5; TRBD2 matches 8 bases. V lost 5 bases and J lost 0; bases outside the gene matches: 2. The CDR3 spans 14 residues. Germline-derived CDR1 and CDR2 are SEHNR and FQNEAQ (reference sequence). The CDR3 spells CASSRLANQETQYF. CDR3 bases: TGTGCCAGCAGCCGACTAGCGAACCAAGAGACCCAGTACTTC.

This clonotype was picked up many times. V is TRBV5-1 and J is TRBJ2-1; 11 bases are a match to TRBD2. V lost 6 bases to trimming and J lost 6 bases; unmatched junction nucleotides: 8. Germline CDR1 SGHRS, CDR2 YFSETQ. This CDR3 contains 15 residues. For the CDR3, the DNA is TGCGCCAGCACGATGTTAGCGGGGGGGCCCAATGAGCAGTTCTTC. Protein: CASTMLAGGPNEQFF.

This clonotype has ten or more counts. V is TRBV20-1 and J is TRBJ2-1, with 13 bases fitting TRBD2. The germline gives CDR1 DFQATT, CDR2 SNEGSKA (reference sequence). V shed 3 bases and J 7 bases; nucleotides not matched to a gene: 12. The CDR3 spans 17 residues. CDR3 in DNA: TGCAGTGCTAGTAGACAACCCCCGGGACTAGCGGGGAATGAGCAGTTCTTC. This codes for CSASRQPPGLAGNEQFF.

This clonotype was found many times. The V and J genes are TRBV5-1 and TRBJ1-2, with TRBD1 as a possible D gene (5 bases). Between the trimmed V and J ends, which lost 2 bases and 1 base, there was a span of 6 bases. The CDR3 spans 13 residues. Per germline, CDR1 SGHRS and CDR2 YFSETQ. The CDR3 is CASSFGGNYGYTF. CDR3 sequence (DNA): TGCGCCAGCAGCTTTGGGGGTAACTATGGCTACACCTTC.

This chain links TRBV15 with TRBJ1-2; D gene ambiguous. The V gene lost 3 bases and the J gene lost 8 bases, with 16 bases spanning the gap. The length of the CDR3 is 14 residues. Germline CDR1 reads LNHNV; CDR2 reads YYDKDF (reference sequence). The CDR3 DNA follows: TGTGCCACCAGCAGTGATAGAAGGGAACACGGCTACACCTTC. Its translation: CATSSDRREHGYTF.

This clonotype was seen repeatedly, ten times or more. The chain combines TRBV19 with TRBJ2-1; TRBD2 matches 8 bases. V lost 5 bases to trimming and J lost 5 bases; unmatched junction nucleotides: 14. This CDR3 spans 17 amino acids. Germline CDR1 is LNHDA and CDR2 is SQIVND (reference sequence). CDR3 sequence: CASSARLAQLPDNEQFF. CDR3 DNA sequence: TGTGCCAGTAGTGCTCGACTAGCGCAACTCCCCGACAATGAGCAGTTCTTC.

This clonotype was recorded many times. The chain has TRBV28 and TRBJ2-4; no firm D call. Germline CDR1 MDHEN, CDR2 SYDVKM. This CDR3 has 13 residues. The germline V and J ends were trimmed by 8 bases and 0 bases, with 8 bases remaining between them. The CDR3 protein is CASGEVAKNIQYF. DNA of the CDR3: TGTGCCAGCGGGGAAGTAGCCAAAAACATTCAGTACTTC.

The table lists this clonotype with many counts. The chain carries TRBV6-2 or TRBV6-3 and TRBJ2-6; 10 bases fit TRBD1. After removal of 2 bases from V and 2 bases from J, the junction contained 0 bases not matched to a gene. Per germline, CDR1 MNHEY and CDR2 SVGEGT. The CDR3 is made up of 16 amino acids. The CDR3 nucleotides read TGTGCCAGCAGTTACGACAGGGGGCCTGGGGCCAACGTCCTGACTTTC. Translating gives CASSYDRGPGANVLTF.

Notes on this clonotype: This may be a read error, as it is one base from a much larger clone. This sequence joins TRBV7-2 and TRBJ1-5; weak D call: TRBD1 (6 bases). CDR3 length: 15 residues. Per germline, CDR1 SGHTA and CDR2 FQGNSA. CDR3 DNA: TGTGCCTGCAGCTTCGGACAGTTTAGCAATCAGCCCCAGCATTTT. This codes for CACSFGQFSNQPQHF.

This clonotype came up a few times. CDR3 sequence (DNA): TGCGCCAGCAGCTTGGATGCGATCGGGGAGACCCAGTACTTC. Its protein is CASSLDAIGETQYF. The gene calls are TRBV5-1 and TRBJ2-5; D gene uncertain. The CDR3 spans 14 residues. Deletions cut 0 bases from V and 5 bases from J, with 11 bases between. Germline CDR1 is SGHRS and CDR2 is YFSETQ.

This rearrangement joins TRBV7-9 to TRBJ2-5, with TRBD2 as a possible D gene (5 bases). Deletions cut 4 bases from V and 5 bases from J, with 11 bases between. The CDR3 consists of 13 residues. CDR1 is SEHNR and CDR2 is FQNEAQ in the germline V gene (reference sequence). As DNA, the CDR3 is TGTGCCAGCAGCTCCCTCGGGGTCGAGACCCAGTACTTC. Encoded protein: CASSSLGVETQYF.

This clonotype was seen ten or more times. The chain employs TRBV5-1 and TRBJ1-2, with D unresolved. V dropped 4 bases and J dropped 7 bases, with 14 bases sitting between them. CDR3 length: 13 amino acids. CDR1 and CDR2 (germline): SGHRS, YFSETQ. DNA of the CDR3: TGCGCCAGCAGCCGAAGATTGGACGGTGGCTACACCTTC. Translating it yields CASSRRLDGGYTF.